What follows are 13 T cell receptor beta chains derived from one specimen sequenced in a study of blood T cell repertoires in COVID-19. TCRdb's table, derived via immunoSEQ multiplex PCR, lists solely in-frame clones and lacks some. The sample includes about 180,000 clones, around 73% seen only once; the top ten take around 15%. Sequenced material: PBMCs or T cells enriched from blood (not recorded which). The receptor source for this set is a woman in her fifties or sixties who had recovered from COVID-19.

This clone has just a few counts. CDR3 loop: CASSVSGANTGELFF. The CDR3 DNA reads TGTGCCAGCAGCGTTAGCGGGGCGAACACCGGGGAGCTGTTTTTT. The genes are TRBV9 and TRBJ2-2, with 8 bases aligning to TRBD2. The length of the CDR3 is 15 residues. V lost 2 bases to trimming and J lost 0 bases; unmatched junction nucleotides: 0. Looked up from germline, CDR1 is SGDLS and CDR2 is YYNGEE.

Only one count was recorded for this clone. V and J are TRBV5-1 and TRBJ2-1; TRBD2 aligns across 7 bases. The V gene's germline CDR1 is SGHRS and CDR2 YFSETQ. V was clipped by 1 base and J by 7 bases; unmatched bases: 11. The CDR3 consists of 16 residues. Here the CDR3 DNA reads TGCGCCAGCAGCTTGAGTGCGGGAGTAAGTAGGAATGAGCAGTTCTTC. This translates into CASSLSAGVSRNEQFF.

The rearrangement joins TRBV18 to TRBJ1-1; D ambiguous. The germline V and J ends were trimmed by 2 bases and 1 base, with 8 bases remaining between them. The CDR3 loop spans 14 amino acids. The germline CDR1 and CDR2 sequences are KGHSH and LQKENI. In DNA form, the CDR3 reads TGTGCCAGCTCACCATCTAACTGGAACACTGAAGCTTTCTTT. Translating it yields CASSPSNWNTEAFF.

This chain joins TRBV5-4 and TRBJ1-4; a possible D gene is TRBD1 (6 bases). The length of the CDR3 is 14 residues. Germline V gene sequence: CDR1 SGHNT, CDR2 YYREEE (reference sequence). Deletions cut 0 bases from V and 6 bases from J, with 9 bases between. The CDR3 region is CASSLVAGDEKLFF. The CDR3 DNA reads as TGTGCCAGCAGCTTGGTGGCAGGGGATGAAAAACTGTTTTTT.

There are many counts of this clone. V is TRBV19 and J is TRBJ2-1; TRBD2 aligns across 11 bases. Germline CDR1 and CDR2: LNHDA and SQIVND (reference sequence). V gave up 4 bases and J gave up 6 bases; unmatched junction bases: 8. The CDR3 has 16 residues. The CDR3 DNA reads TGTGCCAGTAGTACTCATCTAGCGGGAGGAGCCAATGAGCAGTTCTTC. It is translated as CASSTHLAGGANEQFF.

A single count supports this clone. This chain connects TRBV4-1 to TRBJ2-1; D may be TRBD2 (6 bases). The V end was cut by 4 bases, the J end by 6 bases, with 19 bases between. Germline V CDR1 and CDR2: MGHRA, YSYEKL. The CDR3 length is 16 residues. In nucleotides, the CDR3 is TGCGCCAGCAGCCCGACTCGGGGACTGGCGAGCAATGAGCAGTTCTTC. Translation: CASSPTRGLASNEQFF.

The genes are TRBV6-5 and TRBJ2-1, with D tentatively TRBD2 (6 bases). Germline V gene sequence: CDR1 MNHEY, CDR2 SVGAGI. Trimming stripped 0 bases from V and 4 bases from J, with 13 bases between. The CDR3 totals 16 residues. CDR3 DNA: TGTGCCAGCAGTTACTCTAGCGGTACGACTTACAATGAGCAGTTCTTC. Its protein product is CASSYSSGTTYNEQFF.

The rearrangement uses TRBV12-3 or TRBV12-4 and TRBJ1-4; D uncertain. The CDR3 spans 13 residues. Deletions cut 3 bases from V and 4 bases from J, with 6 bases between. CDR3 protein: CASSFRSNEKLFF. The CDR3 nucleotides are TGTGCCAGCAGTTTTAGGAGTAATGAAAAACTGTTTTTT.

The chain combines TRBV18 with TRBJ2-7; 9 nucleotides align to TRBD1. Germline trimming cut 1 base from V and 5 bases from J; bases unmatched to any gene: 6. The CDR3 consists of 15 residues. Germline CDR1 and CDR2: KGHSH and LQKENI. Here the CDR3 reads CASSPQGQGGNEQYF. The CDR3 DNA follows: TGTGCCAGCTCACCACAGGGACAGGGTGGAAACGAGCAGTACTTC.

This chain links TRBV5-8 with TRBJ2-2; 7 positions agree with TRBD1. Losses at the gene ends were 0 bases for V and 4 bases for J; bases not matched to a gene: 6. The CDR3 is made up of 16 amino acids. Germline-derived CDR1 and CDR2 are SGHTS and YDEGEE. CDR3 DNA: TGTGCCAGCAGCTTGGCCCGGGACAGCGGCACCGGGGAGCTGTTTTTT. Protein product: CASSLARDSGTGELFF. The full variable domain, with the rest looked up from reference TRBV5-8 and TRBJ2-2, is EAGVTQSPTHLIKTRGQQATLRCSPISGHTSVYWYQQALGLGLQFLLWYDEGEERNRGNFPPRFSGRQFPNYSSELNVNALELEDSALYLCASSLARDSGTGELFFGEGSRLTVL.

The chain carries TRBV5-5 and TRBJ2-7, with D perhaps TRBD2 (5 bases). The CDR3 consists of 14 residues. Germline V gene data show CDR1 as SGHKS and CDR2 as YYEKEE (reference sequence). V was cut by 0 bases and J by 7 bases, with 14 bases left in between. The DNA for the CDR3 is TGTGCCAGCAGCTTGGGACGGACTCAGAGGGAGCAGTACTTC. Its protein product is CASSLGRTQREQYF.

The chain has TRBV7-2 and TRBJ2-3, with 7 bases lining up with TRBD2. This CDR3 contains 16 residues. Trimming cost V 3 bases and J 3 bases; bases outside gene matches: 9. The germline gives CDR1 SGHTA, CDR2 FQGNSA. CDR3 sequence reads: CASSFGGGRVTDTQYF. In DNA, the CDR3 is TGTGCCAGCAGCTTTGGTGGGGGGAGGGTTACAGATACGCAGTATTTT. The full variable domain, its missing parts supplied by reference TRBV7-2 and TRBJ2-3, is GAGVSQSPSNKVTEKGKDVELRCDPISGHTALYWYRQSLGQGLEFLIYFQGNSAPDKSGLPSDRFSAERTGGSVSTLTIQRTQQEDSAVYLCASSFGGGRVTDTQYFGPGTRLTVL.

This rearrangement joins TRBV5-5 to TRBJ2-3; D call uncertain. This CDR3 contains 15 residues. Germline values: CDR1 SGHKS, CDR2 YYEKEE (reference sequence). V lost 3 bases, J lost 4 bases, and 15 bases lay in between. CDR3 in DNA: TGTGCCAGCAGCTCCTACCAACGCAGCGCAGATACGCAGTATTTT. Its protein is CASSSYQRSADTQYF.